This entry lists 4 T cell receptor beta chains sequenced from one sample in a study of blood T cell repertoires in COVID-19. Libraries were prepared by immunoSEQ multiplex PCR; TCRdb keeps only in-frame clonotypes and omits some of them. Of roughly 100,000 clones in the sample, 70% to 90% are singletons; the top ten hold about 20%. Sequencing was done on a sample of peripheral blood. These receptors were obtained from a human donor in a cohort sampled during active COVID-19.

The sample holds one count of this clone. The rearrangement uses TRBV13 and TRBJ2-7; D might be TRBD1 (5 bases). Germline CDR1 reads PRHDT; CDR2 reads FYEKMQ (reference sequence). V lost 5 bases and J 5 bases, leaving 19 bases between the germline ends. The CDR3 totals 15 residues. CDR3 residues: CASSPSWRGAHEQYF. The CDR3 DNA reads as TGTGCCAGCAGCCCTTCTTGGCGTGGGGCTCACGAGCAGTACTTC.

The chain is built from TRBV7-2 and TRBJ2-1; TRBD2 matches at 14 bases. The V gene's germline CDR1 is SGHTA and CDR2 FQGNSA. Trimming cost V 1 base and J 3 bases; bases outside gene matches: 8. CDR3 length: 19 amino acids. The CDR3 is CASSLGGLAGVIGYNEQFF. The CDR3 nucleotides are TGTGCCAGCAGCTTAGGGGGACTAGCGGGAGTAATTGGCTACAATGAGCAGTTCTTC.

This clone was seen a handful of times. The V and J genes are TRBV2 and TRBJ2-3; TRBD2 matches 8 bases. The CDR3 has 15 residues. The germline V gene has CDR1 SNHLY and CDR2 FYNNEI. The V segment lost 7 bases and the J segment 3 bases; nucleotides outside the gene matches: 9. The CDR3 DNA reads TGTGCCAGCAACCCCGGGGGGGTAGGGACAGATACGCAGTATTTT. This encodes CASNPGGVGTDTQYF.

The CDR3 DNA sequence: TGTGCCAGCAGCCAAGGGCCCCTAGCGGGAATCAAGGAGACCCAGTACTTC. As protein: CASSQGPLAGIKETQYF. The gene calls are TRBV3-1 (or the pseudogene TRBV3-2) and TRBJ2-5; 9 bases fit TRBD2. Looked up from germline, CDR1 is LGHDT and CDR2 is YNNKEL (reference sequence). The CDR3 extends over 17 amino acids. The trim removed 1 base at V and 5 bases at J, leaving 11 bases unmatched.